The 6 T cell receptor beta chains listed next were all sequenced from one sample in a study of response to subunit inactivated influenza vaccine. TCRdb reprocessed the RT-PCR reads with MiXCR, giving one entry per CDR3 protein. The data show hundreds of thousands of distinct CDR3 sequences, 10% to 15% seen once. Sequenced here: PBMCs from blood, sampled on the day of vaccination. These receptors all come from a man aged 50-60 years who received an inactivated influenza vaccine.

The table lists this clonotype with a few counts. This sequence joins TRBV7-9 and TRBJ2-7; 10 bases are a match to TRBD1. Germline CDR1 and CDR2: SEHNR and FQNEAQ (reference sequence). Germline trimming cut 4 bases from V and 3 bases from J; bases unmatched to any gene: 6. CDR3 length equals 15 residues. This chain's CDR3 is CASSWGTGARYEQYF. The DNA of the CDR3 is TGTGCCAGCAGCTGGGGGACAGGGGCCCGCTACGAGCAGTACTTC.

This chain connects TRBV11-2 to TRBJ2-3, with TRBD2 as a possible D gene (5 bases). CDR3 length equals 12 residues. The V end lost 8 bases, the J end lost 6 bases, and 12 bases lay between the germline ends. Germline CDR1 is SGHAT and CDR2 is FQNNGV. The CDR3 loop is CASHGGLDTQYF. In DNA, the CDR3 is TGTGCCAGCCATGGAGGCTTGGATACGCAGTATTTT.

This sequence joins TRBV7-9 and TRBJ2-1; D is possibly TRBD2 (6 bases). Trimming stripped 6 bases from V and 3 bases from J, with 12 bases between. The CDR3 is 14 residues long. CDR1 is SEHNR, CDR2 FQNEAQ, per germline (reference sequence). This chain's CDR3 is CASSMGLHYNEQFF. CDR3 nucleotides: TGTGCCAGCAGTATGGGACTCCACTACAATGAGCAGTTCTTC.

This clonotype was seen a few times. The chain couples TRBV6-5 to TRBJ1-4; D remains ambiguous. The CDR3 sequence is 18 residues long. Germline CDR1 and CDR2: MNHEY and SVGAGI. Trimming took off 2 bases at V and 4 bases at J, with 20 bases between the two ends. The CDR3 sequence is CASSYPSAPPYFNEKLFF. The CDR3 DNA reads TGTGCCAGCAGTTACCCAAGCGCCCCACCCTACTTTAATGAAAAACTGTTTTTT.

The chain links TRBV10-3 to TRBJ1-5, with 9 bases that match TRBD1. Germline CDR1 is ENHRY and CDR2 is SYGVKD. CDR3 size: 15 residues. The J segment lost 4 bases and the V segment lost 5 bases, leaving 6 bases of the junction unmatched. The CDR3 bases are TGTGCCATCAGTTTGACAGGGGGGCTAAATCAGCCCCAGCATTTT. Translation: CAISLTGGLNQPQHF.

The sample holds many counts of this clonotype. V usage is TRBV4-2 and J usage is TRBJ2-7; 7 nucleotides agree with TRBD1. The germline gives CDR1 LGHNA, CDR2 YNFKEQ. The CDR3 runs 14 residues. Trimming took 1 base from V and 2 from J; bases not matched to a gene: 2. CDR3 DNA: TGTGCCAGCAGCCAAGGACAGGGAACCTACGAGCAGTACTTC. It is translated as CASSQGQGTYEQYF.